The T cell receptor beta chain under discussion was sequenced for a study of human T cells and chemical hapten exposure. Indicated time point: pre-sensitization, week 0. This sample's treatment: therapeutic diphenylcyclopropenone sensitization with weekly scalp DPC. Authors' analysis steps: Counts of TCRs in each sample centred on a median of around 96,000 and extended from around 24,000 to 710,000. TCRdb re-derived calls from the RACE reads in MiXCR, one entry per CDR3 protein. The V and J calls here are based on TCRdb, not the publication. The sample lists 95,000 to 150,000 distinct CDR3 sequences; roughly 14% were seen once. The CDR3 loop spans 15 amino acids. Losses at the gene ends were 3 bases for V and 2 bases for J; bases not matched to a gene: 4. Germline V gene lookup returns CDR1 SGHRS and CDR2 YFSETQ. In its sample, this clonotype was seen a few times. What it binds is not known. Study observations and caveats: Significantly more large CDR3 similarity clusters arose among expanded TCRs than among controls.

The material was whole blood, obtained in connection with sensitization to the hapten diphenylcyclopropenone (DPC). This clonotype originated in a woman aged 18-29 years with alopecia areata. Some clones in this sample may be carry-over from other donors' samples. V gene TRBV5-1 combines with J gene TRBJ2-7; 11 bases line up with TRBD1. The CDR3 nucleotides read TGCGCCAGCAGCTCGCCGGGACAGGGGGCCTACGAGCAGTACTTC. It is translated as CASSSPGQGAYEQYF.